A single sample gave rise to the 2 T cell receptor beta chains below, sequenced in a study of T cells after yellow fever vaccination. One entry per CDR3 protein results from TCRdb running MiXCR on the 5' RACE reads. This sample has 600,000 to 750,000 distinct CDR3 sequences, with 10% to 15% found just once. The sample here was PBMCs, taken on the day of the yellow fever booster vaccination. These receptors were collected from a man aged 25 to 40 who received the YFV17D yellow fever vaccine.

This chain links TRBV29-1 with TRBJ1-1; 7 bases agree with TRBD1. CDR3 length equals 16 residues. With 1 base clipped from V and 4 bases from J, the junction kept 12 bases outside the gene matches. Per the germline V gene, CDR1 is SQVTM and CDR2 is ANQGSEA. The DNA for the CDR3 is TGCAGCGTTGAAGGGGCAGGGGGGAGAGGCGGCACTGAAGCTTTCTTT. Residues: CSVEGAGGRGGTEAFF.

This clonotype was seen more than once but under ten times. The CDR3, as DNA: TGCGCCAGCACCTGGGGGGGGCAAGAAGAGCAGTACTTC. This codes for CASTWGGQEEQYF. The rearrangement joins TRBV5-1 to TRBJ2-7, with D possibly being TRBD2 (7 bases). CDR3 length: 13 residues. The germline CDR1 and CDR2 sequences are SGHRS and YFSETQ. V dropped 6 bases and J dropped 7 bases, with 17 bases sitting between them.